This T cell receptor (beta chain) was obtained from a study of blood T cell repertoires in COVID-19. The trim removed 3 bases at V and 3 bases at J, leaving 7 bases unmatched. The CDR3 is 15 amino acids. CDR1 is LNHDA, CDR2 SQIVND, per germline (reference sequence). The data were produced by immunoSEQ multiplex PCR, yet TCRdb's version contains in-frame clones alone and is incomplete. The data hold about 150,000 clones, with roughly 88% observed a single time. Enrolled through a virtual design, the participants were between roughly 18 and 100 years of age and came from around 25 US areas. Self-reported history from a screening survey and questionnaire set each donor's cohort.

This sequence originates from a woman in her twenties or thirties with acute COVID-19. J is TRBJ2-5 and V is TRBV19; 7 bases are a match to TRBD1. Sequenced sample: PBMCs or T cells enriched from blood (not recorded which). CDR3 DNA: TGTGCCAGTAGTATGGGCCAGGGGGATGAAGAGACCCAGTACTTC. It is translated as CASSMGQGDEETQYF.